This TCR beta chain was obtained from a study of post-analysis software for immune sequencing data. Study summary: Relapsing-remitting, secondary progressive and progressive-relapsing forms of multiple sclerosis all featured among disease courses.

Germline loops: CDR1 KGHDR, CDR2 SFDVKD. V dropped 4 bases and J dropped 5 bases, with 11 bases sitting between them. The CDR3 has 14 residues. Presence of unique molecular identifiers characterized the TCR beta cDNA libraries. Between roughly 1 and 10 million T cells gave rise to a few hundred thousand cDNA molecules. Via MiXCR, TCRdb re-called the PCR reads, giving one row per CDR3 protein. The sample has about 810,000 distinct CDR3 sequences, around 50% seen once. Comments on this clonotype: What it binds is not known.

Findings and limits, study-wide: About 5 TRBV segments (TRBV5-6, TRBV5-1 and TRBV20-1 among them) occurred more frequently in patients than in controls. People with multiple sclerosis had a significantly lower normalized Chao1 diversity than controls did. Samples from a shared batch, those prepared together, strongly co-clustered by F measure.

This clonotype originated in a girl between 10 and 17 years old with multiple sclerosis. The chain couples TRBV24-1 to TRBJ2-1, with D possibly being TRBD2 (6 bases). The sequencing sample was made of blood. The CDR3: CATSDPTRDNEQFF. The CDR3 nucleotides read TGTGCCACCAGTGACCCGACTAGAGACAATGAGCAGTTCTTC.